The entry that follows covers one T cell receptor beta chain sequence. The entry originates in a study of cytomegalovirus exposure and HLA in healthy donors. This PCR relied on a set of 60 Vbeta primers and 13 Jbeta primers. Clones were sequenced by immunoSEQ multiplex PCR, and TCRdb holds only the in-frame ones, with some missing. The data contain roughly 96,000 clones, 65% to 85% of them singletons. Sequencing was done on a sample of PBMCs. The TCR comes from a woman in her seventies in good health and CMV-seropositive.

The CDR3, as DNA: TGTGCCAGCAGTGACCGCAATGAGCAGTTCTTC. Translated: CASSDRNEQFF. The rearrangement joins TRBV2 to TRBJ2-1; D is unresolved. The ends were cut back, 3 bases at V and 6 bases at J, with 3 bases in the middle. CDR3 length equals 11 residues. Germline CDR1 and CDR2: SNHLY and FYNNEI.